This is a list of T cell receptor beta chains from one sample in a study of identical twins. MiXCR was run by TCRdb on the 5' RACE reads, yielding one entry per CDR3 protein. The sample includes more than 650,000 distinct CDR3 sequences, around 6% of them seen just once. Sequenced material: naive T cells sorted from blood. The receptors originated from a man aged 18-30 years in good health. The CDR3 runs from the conserved cysteine through the conserved F or W. Each record gives: D gene, clone size, V gene, J gene, CDR3 protein, CDR3 DNA. A D gene is named only where the DNA matches it firmly. Only some rows state a clone size, as once, few, many or a class for expanded clones.

d_gene: NA; abundance: NA; v_gene: TRBV30; j_gene: TRBJ2-5; CDR3aa: CAWTAVQETQYF; CDR3nt: TGTGCCTGGACAGCGGTCCAAGAGACCCAGTACTTC
d_gene: TRBD1; abundance: NA; v_gene: TRBV7-9; j_gene: TRBJ2-1; CDR3aa: CAPWGTGVHEQFF; CDR3nt: TGTGCCCCCTGGGGGACAGGGGTTCATGAGCAGTTCTTC
d_gene: TRBD2; abundance: few; v_gene: TRBV29-1; j_gene: TRBJ2-3; CDR3aa: CSVRLANTDTQYF; CDR3nt: TGCAGCGTCAGACTAGCAAACACAGATACGCAGTATTTT
d_gene: TRBD2; abundance: many; v_gene: TRBV28; j_gene: TRBJ2-1; CDR3aa: CASSVLAGEGNEQFF; CDR3nt: TGTGCCAGCAGTGTACTAGCGGGAGAAGGCAATGAGCAGTTCTTC
d_gene: NA; abundance: NA; v_gene: TRBV12-3/TRBV12-4; j_gene: TRBJ1-1; CDR3aa: CASNPSGPPNTEAFF; CDR3nt: TGTGCCAGCAACCCTTCGGGACCCCCAAACACTGAAGCTTTCTTT
d_gene: TRBD1; abundance: many; v_gene: TRBV12-3/TRBV12-4; j_gene: TRBJ2-1; CDR3aa: CASSQLTGTDYNEQFF; CDR3nt: TGTGCCAGCAGCCAACTCACCGGGACAGATTACAATGAGCAGTTCTTC
d_gene: NA; abundance: many; v_gene: TRBV5-5; j_gene: TRBJ2-7; CDR3aa: CASTDEQAGPSYEQYF; CDR3nt: TGTGCCAGCACCGATGAGCAGGCGGGACCTTCATACGAGCAGTACTTC
d_gene: NA; abundance: many; v_gene: TRBV12-3/TRBV12-4; j_gene: TRBJ2-2; CDR3aa: CASSFNRVTGELFF; CDR3nt: TGTGCCAGCAGTTTTAACAGGGTCACCGGGGAGCTGTTTTTT
d_gene: NA; abundance: NA; v_gene: TRBV5-1; j_gene: TRBJ1-1; CDR3aa: CASSLTGSPEAFF; CDR3nt: TGCGCCAGCAGCCTCACAGGGTCCCCTGAAGCTTTCTTT
d_gene: TRBD2; abundance: NA; v_gene: TRBV7-2; j_gene: TRBJ2-1; CDR3aa: CASRQLGLAGELREQFF; CDR3nt: TGTGCCAGCAGACAGCTTGGACTAGCGGGAGAGCTACGTGAGCAGTTCTTC
d_gene: TRBD2; abundance: many; v_gene: TRBV7-2; j_gene: TRBJ2-3; CDR3aa: CASRTSGRGSDTQYF; CDR3nt: TGTGCCAGCAGGACTAGCGGGAGGGGCAGCGATACGCAGTATTTT
d_gene: NA; abundance: few; v_gene: TRBV20-1; j_gene: TRBJ1-1; CDR3aa: CSAGGRAPAGEAFF; CDR3nt: TGCAGTGCGGGCGGCCGGGCCCCGGCTGGGGAAGCTTTCTTT
d_gene: NA; abundance: many; v_gene: TRBV20-1; j_gene: TRBJ2-3; CDR3aa: CSAPNTDTQYF; CDR3nt: TGCAGTGCCCCTAACACAGATACGCAGTATTTT
d_gene: NA; abundance: many; v_gene: TRBV9; j_gene: TRBJ2-1; CDR3aa: CASSPWGGPIEGDEQFF; CDR3nt: TGTGCCAGCAGCCCTTGGGGAGGGCCAATAGAGGGGGATGAGCAGTTCTTC
d_gene: NA; abundance: few; v_gene: TRBV28; j_gene: TRBJ2-5; CDR3aa: CASTLGPVFGSGETQYF; CDR3nt: TGTGCCAGCACATTAGGCCCAGTTTTTGGTAGCGGAGAGACCCAGTACTTC
d_gene: NA; abundance: NA; v_gene: TRBV20-1; j_gene: TRBJ2-3; CDR3aa: CSAIAGEKYF; CDR3nt: TGCAGTGCTATAGCCGGAGAAAAGTATTTT
d_gene: NA; abundance: few; v_gene: TRBV6-1; j_gene: TRBJ1-1; CDR3aa: CASSAHGRGGATEAFF; CDR3nt: TGTGCCAGCAGTGCCCACGGCCGGGGGGGCGCGACTGAAGCTTTCTTT
d_gene: NA; abundance: many; v_gene: TRBV25-1; j_gene: TRBJ1-3; CDR3aa: CASSEGSRGPGNTIYF; CDR3nt: TGTGCCAGCAGTGAAGGGTCGAGGGGCCCTGGAAACACCATATATTTT
d_gene: NA; abundance: few; v_gene: TRBV7-9; j_gene: TRBJ2-7; CDR3aa: CASGNRDPYEQYF; CDR3nt: TGTGCCAGCGGAAACAGGGACCCCTACGAGCAGTACTTC
d_gene: TRBD2; abundance: NA; v_gene: TRBV5-6; j_gene: TRBJ2-1; CDR3aa: CASGPGRGNEQFF; CDR3nt: TGTGCCAGCGGACCCGGGAGGGGAAATGAGCAGTTCTTC
d_gene: NA; abundance: many; v_gene: TRBV20-1; j_gene: TRBJ2-5; CDR3aa: CSARDEGQETQYF; CDR3nt: TGCAGTGCTAGGGACGAGGGGCAAGAGACCCAGTACTTC
d_gene: NA; abundance: few; v_gene: TRBV9; j_gene: TRBJ2-7; CDR3aa: CASSVASEGYEQYF; CDR3nt: TGTGCCAGCAGCGTAGCATCCGAGGGCTACGAGCAGTACTTC
d_gene: NA; abundance: NA; v_gene: TRBV7-9; j_gene: TRBJ2-1; CDR3aa: CASSFDAQETQFF; CDR3nt: TGTGCCAGCAGCTTTGACGCTCAAGAGACCCAGTTCTTC
d_gene: NA; abundance: NA; v_gene: TRBV5-1; j_gene: TRBJ2-1; CDR3aa: CASSLEVAFSYNEQFF; CDR3nt: TGCGCCAGCAGCTTGGAAGTAGCTTTTTCCTACAATGAGCAGTTCTTC
d_gene: NA; abundance: NA; v_gene: TRBV7-9; j_gene: TRBJ1-5; CDR3aa: CASSLAMGGHQPQHF; CDR3nt: TGTGCCAGCAGCTTAGCGATGGGGGGACATCAGCCCCAGCATTTT
d_gene: NA; abundance: few; v_gene: TRBV11-3; j_gene: TRBJ2-7; CDR3aa: CASRRTHWLRVVYEQYF; CDR3nt: TGTGCCAGCAGGAGAACCCATTGGCTAAGAGTGGTTTACGAGCAGTACTTC
d_gene: NA; abundance: few; v_gene: TRBV28; j_gene: TRBJ2-7; CDR3aa: CASSLPGYGQYF; CDR3nt: TGTGCCAGCAGTTTGCCAGGGTATGGGCAGTACTTC
d_gene: NA; abundance: few; v_gene: TRBV4-2; j_gene: TRBJ2-1; CDR3aa: CASAPPGEALSYNEQFF; CDR3nt: TGTGCCAGCGCCCCTCCCGGCGAGGCCCTCTCCTACAATGAGCAGTTCTTC
d_gene: NA; abundance: NA; v_gene: TRBV4-1; j_gene: TRBJ2-3; CDR3aa: CASSQEKARSPTDTQYF; CDR3nt: TGCGCCAGCAGCCAAGAAAAGGCGCGTTCCCCCACAGATACGCAGTATTTT
d_gene: NA; abundance: many; v_gene: TRBV12-3/TRBV12-4; j_gene: TRBJ2-3; CDR3aa: CASSFGELEAQYF; CDR3nt: TGTGCCAGCAGTTTTGGAGAGCTAGAGGCGCAGTATTTT
d_gene: NA; abundance: many; v_gene: TRBV9; j_gene: TRBJ2-1; CDR3aa: CASSPGLTYNEQFF; CDR3nt: TGTGCCAGCAGTCCGGGGCTCACCTACAATGAGCAGTTCTTC
d_gene: NA; abundance: many; v_gene: TRBV7-9; j_gene: TRBJ1-2; CDR3aa: CASSLDGRNYGYTF; CDR3nt: TGTGCCAGCAGCTTGGACGGCCGAAATTATGGCTACACCTTC
d_gene: TRBD1; abundance: many; v_gene: TRBV27; j_gene: TRBJ2-7; CDR3aa: CASSAGSGGYEQYF; CDR3nt: TGTGCCAGCAGTGCCGGTTCAGGGGGCTACGAGCAGTACTTC
d_gene: NA; abundance: many; v_gene: TRBV28; j_gene: TRBJ2-7; CDR3aa: CASSVPGLRAWEQYF; CDR3nt: TGTGCCAGCAGTGTCCCGGGACTTCGGGCGTGGGAGCAGTACTTC
d_gene: NA; abundance: NA; v_gene: TRBV5-1; j_gene: TRBJ2-2; CDR3aa: CASRKGRTANTGELFF; CDR3nt: TGCGCCAGCAGGAAAGGAAGGACAGCAAACACCGGGGAGCTGTTTTTT
d_gene: NA; abundance: many; v_gene: TRBV20-1; j_gene: TRBJ2-2; CDR3aa: CSAPVGPGELFF; CDR3nt: TGCAGTGCTCCCGTGGGCCCCGGGGAGCTGTTTTTT
d_gene: NA; abundance: NA; v_gene: TRBV7-9; j_gene: TRBJ1-5; CDR3aa: CASSGTVNHPHHF; CDR3nt: TGTGCCAGCAGCGGGACGGTTAATCATCCCCATCATTTT
d_gene: NA; abundance: many; v_gene: TRBV7-3; j_gene: TRBJ2-3; CDR3aa: CASSQSSLDTQYF; CDR3nt: TGTGCCAGCAGCCAATCTTCGCTGGATACGCAGTATTTT
d_gene: TRBD2; abundance: many; v_gene: TRBV7-2; j_gene: TRBJ2-7; CDR3aa: CASSLVAAGGEQYF; CDR3nt: TGTGCCAGCAGCTTAGTAGCAGCGGGAGGCGAGCAGTACTTC